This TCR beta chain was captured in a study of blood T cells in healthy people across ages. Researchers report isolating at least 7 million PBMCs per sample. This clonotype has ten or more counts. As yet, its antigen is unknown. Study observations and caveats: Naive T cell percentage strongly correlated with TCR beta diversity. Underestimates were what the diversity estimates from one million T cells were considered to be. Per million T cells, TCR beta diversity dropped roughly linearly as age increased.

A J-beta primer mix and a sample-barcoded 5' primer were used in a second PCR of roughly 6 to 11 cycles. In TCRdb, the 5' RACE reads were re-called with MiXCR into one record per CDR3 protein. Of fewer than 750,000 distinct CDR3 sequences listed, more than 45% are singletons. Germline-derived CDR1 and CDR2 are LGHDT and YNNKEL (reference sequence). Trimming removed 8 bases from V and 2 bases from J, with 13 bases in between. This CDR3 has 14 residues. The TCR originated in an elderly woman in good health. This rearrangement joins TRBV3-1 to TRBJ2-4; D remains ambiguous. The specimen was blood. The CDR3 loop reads CASAPAETKNIQYF. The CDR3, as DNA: TGTGCCAGCGCCCCCGCGGAGACCAAAAACATTCAGTACTTC.